These 27 T cell receptor beta chains were sequenced from one sample in a study of beta chain features in type 1 diabetes. Study results and caveats: Shortening that was moderate but significant affected the TCRB CDR3s of Type 1 diabetes patients in all four CD4+ subsets.

The authors reverse transcribed all of the isolated RNA, so sequencing captured expressed TCRB transcripts. The table came from immunoSEQ multiplex PCR; TCRdb's copy has only in-frame clones and leaves some out. The table lists 25,000 to 30,000 clones, under 50% of them singletons. Antigens of these TCRs are unknown. The sequenced sample consisted of stem cell memory CD4+ T cells from blood. These receptors were obtained from a young man with type 1 diabetes.

There are a few counts of this clone. This chain links TRBV19 with TRBJ1-5, with D maybe TRBD1 (6 bases). CDR1 and CDR2 (germline): LNHDA, SQIVND (reference sequence). V dropped 0 bases and J dropped 2 bases, with 20 bases sitting between them. This CDR3 is built from 19 residues. The CDR3 spells CASSIDEDSGTFGNQPQHF. As DNA, the CDR3 is TGTGCCAGTAGTATAGATGAGGACAGTGGGACCTTTGGCAATCAGCCCCAGCATTTT.

This chain links TRBV28 with TRBJ2-7; 10 bases map to TRBD2. Germline assignment: CDR1 MDHEN and CDR2 SYDVKM. Trimming at V came to 5 bases and at J to 3 bases, leaving 10 bases not matched to a gene. The CDR3 spans 16 residues. CDR3 DNA sequence: TGTGCCAGCAGTGGATCCGGGACTAGCGATTACTACGAGCAGTACTTC. Translation: CASSGSGTSDYYEQYF.

This chain joins TRBV28 and TRBJ1-5, with TRBD1 as a possible D gene (6 bases). V was shortened by 7 bases and J by 3 bases, with 22 bases between the two germline ends. Germline values: CDR1 MDHEN, CDR2 SYDVKM. This CDR3 contains 17 residues. The CDR3 spells CASNLPLVGQNNQPQHF. The CDR3 DNA sequence: TGTGCCAGCAACCTCCCTCTGGTAGGACAGAACAATCAGCCCCAGCATTTT. Complete variable domain (other parts from reference TRBV28 and TRBJ1-5): DVKVTQSSRYLVKRTGEKVFLECVQDMDHENMFWYRQDPGLGLRLIYFSYDVKMKEKGDIPEGYSVSREKKERFSLILESASTNQTSMYLCASNLPLVGQNNQPQHFGDGTRLSIL.

The rearrangement joins TRBV11-2 to TRBJ2-1, with TRBD2 matching 10 bases. The trim removed 3 bases at V and 6 bases at J, leaving 5 bases unmatched. CDR3 length equals 15 residues. The V gene's germline CDR1 is SGHAT and CDR2 FQNNGV. This CDR3 reads CASSLGLAGANEQFF. The CDR3 DNA sequence: TGTGCCAGCAGCTTGGGTCTAGCGGGGGCCAATGAGCAGTTCTTC.

This clone was seen a few times. The V and J genes are TRBV5-1 and TRBJ2-2; 8 bases fit TRBD1. Trimming removed 3 bases from V and 0 bases from J; junction bases left unmatched: 1. This CDR3 spans 15 amino acids. Germline V CDR1 and CDR2: SGHRS, YFSETQ. CDR3 protein: CASSSGGANTGELFF. Written as DNA, the CDR3 is TGCGCCAGCAGCTCAGGGGGCGCGAACACCGGGGAGCTGTTTTTT.

The chain links TRBV5-4 to TRBJ2-1; maybe TRBD2 (6 bases). The CDR3 runs to 15 residues. Trimming removed 4 bases at V and 4 bases at J, with 15 bases between. The germline CDR1 and CDR2 sequences are SGHNT and YYREEE (reference sequence). CDR3 in DNA: TGTGCCAGCAGCGCGGCCGGGACTCTTTACAATGAGCAGTTCTTC. It translates to CASSAAGTLYNEQFF.

The V call is TRBV6-1, the J call TRBJ2-7; D perhaps matches TRBD2 (5 bases). Germline lookup yields CDR1 MNHNS and CDR2 SASEGT. CDR3 length: 14 amino acids. V was trimmed by 3 bases and J by 2 bases, leaving 11 bases between them. This CDR3 is CASSDGGFPYEQYF. The CDR3 DNA sequence: TGTGCCAGCAGTGACGGCGGGTTTCCCTACGAGCAGTACTTC.

The chain employs TRBV28 and TRBJ1-2; 8 bases fit TRBD1. The CDR3 length is 13 residues. Germline V gives CDR1 MDHEN, CDR2 SYDVKM. Trimming removed 7 bases from V and 1 base from J; junction bases left unmatched: 2. The CDR3 coding sequence is TGTGCCAGCAAAACAGGGGGTAACTATGGCTACACCTTC. Amino acids: CASKTGGNYGYTF.

This clone was detected a few times. The V call is TRBV2, the J call TRBJ1-5; TRBD1 matches at 7 bases. This CDR3 spans 14 amino acids. Germline V gene sequence: CDR1 SNHLY, CDR2 FYNNEI. The V segment lost 1 base and the J segment 6 bases; nucleotides outside the gene matches: 3. CDR3 region: CASSEGDRVQPQHF. The CDR3 DNA sequence: TGTGCCAGCAGTGAAGGCGACAGGGTTCAGCCCCAGCATTTT.

The chain has TRBV6-6 and TRBJ2-5; D perhaps matches TRBD1 (7 bases). The CDR3 has 15 amino acids. Germline lookup yields CDR1 MNHNY and CDR2 SVGAGI (reference sequence). Trimming removed 0 bases at V and 5 bases at J, with 13 bases between. CDR3 in amino acids: CASSYSEGARETQYF. The CDR3 nucleotides read TGTGCCAGCAGTTACTCGGAGGGGGCTCGGGAGACCCAGTACTTC.

The V gene is TRBV4-2, the J gene TRBJ1-4; tentative D call: TRBD1 (5 bases). Trimming cost V 5 bases and J 5 bases, with 12 bases left between them. Germline V gives CDR1 LGHNA, CDR2 YNFKEQ. The CDR3 length is 14 residues. CDR3 DNA sequence: TGTGCCAGCAGCACCCGACAGACCAATGAAAAACTGTTTTTT. Its translation: CASSTRQTNEKLFF.

This clone was detected only once. V and J are TRBV11-2 and TRBJ2-3; D perhaps matches TRBD2 (6 bases). V was cut by 5 bases and J by 5 bases, with 20 bases left in between. In germline, CDR1 is SGHAT, CDR2 FQNNGV. The CDR3 has 16 residues. DNA for the CDR3: TGTGCCAGCAGCCAAGGCGGGGCTAGTCTAAGAGATACGCAGTATTTT. Translated, it gives CASSQGGASLRDTQYF.

The chain carries TRBV6-5 and TRBJ1-1; unclear D gene. This CDR3 is 11 amino acids long. The germline V gene has CDR1 MNHEY and CDR2 SVGAGI. V lost 4 bases and J 10 bases, leaving 10 bases between the germline ends. CDR3 DNA: TGTGCCAGCAGTTCCACTTTTAGAGCTTTCTTT. This translates into CASSSTFRAFF.

The V and J genes are TRBV12-5 and TRBJ1-4; a possible D gene is TRBD1 (5 bases). Germline assignment: CDR1 LGHNT and CDR2 FRNRAP. The ends were cut back, 1 base at V and 8 bases at J, with 11 bases in the middle. CDR3 length: 14 residues. The CDR3 here is CASGLALQEEKLFF. As DNA, the CDR3 is TGTGCTAGTGGTTTGGCTCTACAGGAGGAAAAACTGTTTTTT.

This clone was seen just once. V and J are TRBV6-1 and TRBJ1-6; TRBD1 aligns across 9 bases. The length of the CDR3 is 15 residues. The germline CDR1 and CDR2 sequences are MNHNS and SASEGT. Germline trimming cut 7 bases from V and 5 bases from J; bases unmatched to any gene: 6. The CDR3 coding sequence is TGTGCCAGCACCGGGCGGGACAGGGATAATTCACCCCTCCACTTT. Translated: CASTGRDRDNSPLHF.

CDR3 sequence: CASSFQRGGSGDTQYF. DNA for the CDR3: TGCGCCAGCAGCTTCCAGCGGGGAGGGTCTGGAGATACGCAGTATTTT. V and J are TRBV5-1 and TRBJ2-3, with 7 positions matching TRBD2. V gave up 2 bases and J gave up 5 bases; unmatched junction bases: 11. The CDR3 runs to 16 residues. The germline gives CDR1 SGHRS, CDR2 YFSETQ. The full variable domain, its missing parts supplied by reference TRBV5-1 and TRBJ2-3, is KAGVTQTPRYLIKTRGQQVTLSCSPISGHRSVSWYQQTPGQGLQFLFEYFSETQRNKGNFPGRFSGRQFSNSRSEMNVSTLELGDSALYLCASSFQRGGSGDTQYFGPGTRLTVL.

In this sample, this clone turned up a few times. This sequence joins TRBV11-2 and TRBJ2-7, with a weak D call TRBD2 (6 bases). The germline V gene has CDR1 SGHAT and CDR2 FQNNGV. This CDR3 is built from 15 residues. Deletions cut 5 bases from V and 2 bases from J, with 16 bases between. The CDR3 DNA sequence: TGTGCCAGCAGCCCCCAGGTACCGGGGGCCTACGAGCAGTACTTC. This sequence encodes CASSPQVPGAYEQYF. Combining the CDR3 with reference TRBV11-2 and TRBJ2-7 gives the whole variable domain EAGVAQSPRYKIIEKRQSVAFWCNPISGHATLYWYQQILGQGPKLLIQFQNNGVVDDSQLPKDRFSAERLKGVDSTLKIQPAKLEDSAVYLCASSPQVPGAYEQYFGPGTRLTVT.

The chain carries TRBV5-1 and TRBJ2-1, with 7 bases identical to TRBD2. CDR3 length equals 15 residues. The junction had 2 bases not matched to a gene; V was cut back by 2 bases and J by 0 bases. Germline CDR1 is SGHRS and CDR2 is YFSETQ. The CDR3 region is CASSFSGRSYNEQFF. CDR3 nucleotides: TGCGCCAGCAGCTTTAGCGGGCGCTCCTACAATGAGCAGTTCTTC.

V and J are TRBV29-1 and TRBJ2-1, with 7 bases aligning to TRBD2. Trimming took 2 bases from V and 10 from J; bases not matched to a gene: 5. The CDR3 has 12 amino acids. In germline, CDR1 is SQVTM, CDR2 ANQGSEA. The CDR3 coding sequence is TGCAGCGTTGAACTTAGCGGGTCGGAGCAGTTCTTC. As protein: CSVELSGSEQFF.

Only one count was recorded for this clone. V gene TRBV11-3 combines with J gene TRBJ2-3; D may be TRBD2 (7 bases). The CDR3 is 15 residues long. Germline-derived CDR1 and CDR2 are SGHNT and YENEEA. V was clipped by 1 base and J by 0 bases, with 8 bases between them. CDR3 sequence: CASSLGGGSTDTQYF. CDR3 sequence (DNA): TGTGCCAGCAGCTTAGGCGGGGGCAGCACAGATACGCAGTATTTT. The full variable domain, in which reference TRBV11-3 and TRBJ2-3 provide the parts outside the CDR3, is EAGVVQSPRYKIIEKKQPVAFWCNPISGHNTLYWYLQNLGQGPELLIRYENEEAVDDSQLPKDRFSAERLKGVDSTLKIQPAELGDSAVYLCASSLGGGSTDTQYFGPGTRLTVL.

The rearrangement uses TRBV2 and TRBJ2-1, with D possibly matching TRBD2 (5 bases). Germline loops: CDR1 SNHLY, CDR2 FYNNEI. CDR3 length: 13 residues. The germline V and J ends were trimmed by 7 bases and 7 bases, with 14 bases remaining between them. Written as DNA, the CDR3 is TGTGCCAGCACCCTGATGCCGGGGAATGAGCAGTTCTTC. Its protein is CASTLMPGNEQFF.

The chain joins TRBV27 to TRBJ2-1, with 10 bases lining up with TRBD2. With 6 bases clipped from V and 6 bases from J, the junction kept 8 bases outside the gene matches. The length of the CDR3 is 15 residues. The germline gives CDR1 MNHEY, CDR2 SMNVEV (reference sequence). This CDR3 is CASRPTSGKGNEQFF. The CDR3, as DNA: TGTGCCAGCAGGCCCACTAGCGGGAAAGGCAATGAGCAGTTCTTC.

This chain links TRBV30 with TRBJ1-2; D ambiguous. This CDR3 region has 13 residues. CDR1 and CDR2 from the germline V gene are GTSNPN and SVGIG (reference sequence). The V end lost 0 bases, the J end lost 4 bases, and 9 bases lay between the germline ends. The CDR3 DNA is TGTGCCTGGAGTGTACCAGGAATCTATGGCTACACCTTC. It yields the protein CAWSVPGIYGYTF. The complete variable domain, with remaining parts taken from reference TRBV30 and TRBJ1-2, reads SQTIHQWPATLVQPVGSPLSLECTVEGTSNPNLYWYRQAAGRGLQLLFYSVGIGQISSEVPQNLSASRPQDRQFILSSKKLLLSDSGFYLCAWSVPGIYGYTFGSGTRLTVV.

The V and J genes are TRBV19 and TRBJ1-5, with D hard to call. CDR1 is LNHDA and CDR2 is SQIVND in the germline V gene (reference sequence). The ends were cut back, 1 base at V and 6 bases at J, with 4 bases in the middle. CDR3 size: 12 residues. The CDR3 region is CASSIGGQPQHF. CDR3 nucleotides: TGTGCCAGTAGTATAGGAGGTCAGCCCCAGCATTTT.

V gene TRBV25-1 combines with J gene TRBJ1-4; 8 bases fit TRBD1. CDR1 and CDR2 from the germline V gene are MGHDK and SYGVNS. V shed 7 bases, J shed 8 bases, and the junction held 6 bases outside the gene matches. The CDR3 length is 13 residues. CDR3 coding DNA: TGTGCCAGCATCCCCGACAGGGGCGAAAAACTGTTTTTT. Amino acids: CASIPDRGEKLFF.

The chain recombines TRBV9 with TRBJ2-2; TRBD2 matches at 12 bases. Germline V gene sequence: CDR1 SGDLS, CDR2 YYNGEE. J was trimmed by 5 bases and V by 0 bases; bases with no gene match: 8. The CDR3 totals 18 residues. The CDR3 loop reads CASSVGTLAGGRTGELFF. CDR3 in DNA: TGTGCCAGCAGCGTAGGAACCCTAGCGGGGGGGAGAACCGGGGAGCTGTTTTTT. The full variable domain, rest sourced from reference TRBV9 and TRBJ2-2, is DSGVTQTPKHLITATGQRVTLRCSPRSGDLSVYWYQQSLDQGLQFLIQYYNGEERAKGNILERFSAQQFPDLHSELNLSSLELGDSALYFCASSVGTLAGGRTGELFFGEGSRLTVL.

The rearrangement joins TRBV7-2 to TRBJ1-1; 9 positions agree with TRBD1. This CDR3 contains 14 residues. The junction had 7 bases not matched to a gene; V was cut back by 5 bases and J by 6 bases. Germline V gives CDR1 SGHTA, CDR2 FQGNSA. Here the CDR3 reads CASSKQGAAAEAFF. CDR3 coding DNA: TGTGCCAGCAGCAAACAGGGGGCGGCGGCTGAAGCTTTCTTT.